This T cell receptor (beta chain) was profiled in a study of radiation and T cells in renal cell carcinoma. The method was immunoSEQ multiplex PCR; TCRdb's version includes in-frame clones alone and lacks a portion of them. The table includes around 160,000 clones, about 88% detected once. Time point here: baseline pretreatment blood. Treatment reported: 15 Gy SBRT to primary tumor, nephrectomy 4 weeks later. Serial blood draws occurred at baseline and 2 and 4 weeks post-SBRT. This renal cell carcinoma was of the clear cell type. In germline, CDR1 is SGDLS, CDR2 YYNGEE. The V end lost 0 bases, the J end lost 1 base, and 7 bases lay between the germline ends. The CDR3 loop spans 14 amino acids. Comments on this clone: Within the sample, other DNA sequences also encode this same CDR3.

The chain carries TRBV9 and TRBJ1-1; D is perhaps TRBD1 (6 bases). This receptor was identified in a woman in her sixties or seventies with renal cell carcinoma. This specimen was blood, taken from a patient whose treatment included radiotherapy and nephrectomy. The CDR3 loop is CASSVEGQNTEAFF. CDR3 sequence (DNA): TGTGCCAGCAGCGTAGAGGGACAGAACACTGAAGCTTTCTTT.